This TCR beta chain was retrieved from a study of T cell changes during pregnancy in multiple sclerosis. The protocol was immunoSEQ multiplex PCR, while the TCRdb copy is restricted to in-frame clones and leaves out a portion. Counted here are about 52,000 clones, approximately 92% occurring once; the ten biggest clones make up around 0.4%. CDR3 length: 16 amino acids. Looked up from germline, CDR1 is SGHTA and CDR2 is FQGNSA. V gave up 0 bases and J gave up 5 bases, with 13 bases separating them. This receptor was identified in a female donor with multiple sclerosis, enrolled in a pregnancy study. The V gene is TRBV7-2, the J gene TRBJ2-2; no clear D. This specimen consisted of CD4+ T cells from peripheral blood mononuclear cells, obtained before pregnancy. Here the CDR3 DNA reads TGTGCCAGCAGCTTAGCGCCCTTCCCGAGTACCGGGGAGCTGTTTTTT. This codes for CASSLAPFPSTGELFF.